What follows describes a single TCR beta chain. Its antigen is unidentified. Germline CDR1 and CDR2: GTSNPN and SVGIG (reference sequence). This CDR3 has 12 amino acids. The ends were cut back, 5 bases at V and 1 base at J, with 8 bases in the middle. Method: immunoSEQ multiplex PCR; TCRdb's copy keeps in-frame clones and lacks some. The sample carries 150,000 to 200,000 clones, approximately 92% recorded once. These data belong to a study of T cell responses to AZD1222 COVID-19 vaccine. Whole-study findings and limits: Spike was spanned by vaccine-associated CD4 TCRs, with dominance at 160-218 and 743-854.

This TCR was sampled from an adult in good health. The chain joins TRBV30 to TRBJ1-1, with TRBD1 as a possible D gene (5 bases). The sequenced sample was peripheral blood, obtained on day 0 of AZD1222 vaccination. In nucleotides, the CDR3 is TGTGCCTGGCTCGACAGGAACACTGAAGCTTTCTTT. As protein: CAWLDRNTEAFF.